This T cell receptor beta chain was recorded in a study of T cell responses to AZD1222 COVID-19 vaccine. Study-level points and caveats: Seropositive status at baseline applied to only 6 or 7 AZD1222 recipients. Donor demographics were predominantly white British with a female majority; clonal diversity may be underestimated.

Measured with immunoSEQ multiplex PCR; TCRdb has only the in-frame clones, and not every one. The data hold approximately 150,000 clones, with 90% to 95% observed a single time. This clone showed up just once. Antigen unknown. The germline CDR1 and CDR2 sequences are SNHLY and FYNNEI. The length of the CDR3 is 12 residues. The source material was peripheral blood, sampled on day 0 of AZD1222 vaccination. The TCR comes from an adult in good health. V usage is TRBV2 and J usage is TRBJ1-1; D is possibly TRBD1 (5 bases). CDR3 coding DNA: TGTGCTTCGGCGGCCGAGGGGCCTGAAGCTTTCTTT. This encodes CASAAEGPEAFF. The full variable domain, rest sourced from reference TRBV2 and TRBJ1-1, is EPEVTQTPSHQVTQMGQEVILRCVPISNHLYFYWYRQILGQKVEFLVSFYNNEISEKSEIFDDQFSVERPDGSNFTLKIRSTKLEDSAMYFCASAAEGPEAFFGQGTRLTVV.